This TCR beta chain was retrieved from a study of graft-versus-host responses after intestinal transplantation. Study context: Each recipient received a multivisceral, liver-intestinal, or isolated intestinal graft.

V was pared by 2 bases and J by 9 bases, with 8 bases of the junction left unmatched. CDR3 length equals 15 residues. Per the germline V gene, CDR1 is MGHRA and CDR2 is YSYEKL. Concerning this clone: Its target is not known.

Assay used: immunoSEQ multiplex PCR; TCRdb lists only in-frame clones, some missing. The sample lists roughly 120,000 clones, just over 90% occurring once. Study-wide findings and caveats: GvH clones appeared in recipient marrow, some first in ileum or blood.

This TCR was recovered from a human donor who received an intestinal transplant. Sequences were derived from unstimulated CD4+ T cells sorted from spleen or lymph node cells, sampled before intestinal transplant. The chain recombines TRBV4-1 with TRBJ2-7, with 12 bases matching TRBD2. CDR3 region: CASSQYLTSGGRQYF. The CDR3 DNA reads TGCGCCAGCAGCCAATACTTGACTAGCGGGGGTCGGCAGTACTTC.